Each of the 31 T cell receptor beta chains below was sequenced from the same sample in a study of blood T cell repertoires in COVID-19. TCRdb's table, derived via immunoSEQ multiplex PCR, lists solely in-frame clones and lacks some. The data hold roughly 230,000 clones, with approximately 89% observed a single time. The sample was PBMCs or T cells enriched from blood (not recorded which). The receptors shown here come from a woman younger than 45 with acute COVID-19.

V usage is TRBV30 and J usage is TRBJ1-6, with D possibly TRBD1 on 5 matching bases. Trimming removed 0 bases at V and 7 bases at J, with 16 bases between. Germline CDR1 is GTSNPN and CDR2 is SVGIG (reference sequence). CDR3 length equals 16 residues. CDR3 loop: CAWSVPSGSENSPLHF. The CDR3 DNA reads as TGTGCCTGGAGTGTACCATCAGGGTCTGAGAATTCACCCCTCCACTTT.

The gene calls are TRBV11-1 and TRBJ1-2; perhaps TRBD1 as D (5 bases). V lost 6 bases and J lost 2, with 10 bases in between. The germline gives CDR1 SGHAT, CDR2 FQDESV (reference sequence). This CDR3 is built from 13 residues. CDR3 sequence reads: CASSTGQNYGYTF. The CDR3 coding sequence is TGTGCCAGCAGTACCGGACAAAACTATGGCTACACCTTC.

This clone was counted a single time. The chain links TRBV7-8 to TRBJ2-3, with TRBD2 matching 8 bases. Germline loops: CDR1 SGHVS, CDR2 FQNEAQ. The CDR3 totals 18 residues. The J segment lost 3 bases and the V segment lost 7 bases, leaving 18 bases of the junction unmatched. CDR3 amino acids: CASKERVAGGLETDTQYF. The CDR3 DNA is TGTGCCAGCAAAGAAAGGGTGGCGGGGGGACTTGAAACAGATACGCAGTATTTT.

CDR3 sequence: CAIRQGSTEAFF. The CDR3 coding sequence is TGTGCCATCAGACAGGGTTCCACTGAAGCTTTCTTT. The chain combines TRBV10-3 with TRBJ1-1, with D perhaps matching TRBD1 (6 bases). Trimming stripped 6 bases from V and 4 bases from J, with 9 bases between. The CDR3 runs to 12 residues. Germline V gene sequence: CDR1 ENHRY, CDR2 SYGVKD.

V and J are TRBV7-2 and TRBJ2-2; D is unclear. Deletions cut 0 bases from V and 4 bases from J, with 18 bases between. The CDR3 is made up of 18 amino acids. Germline V gene data show CDR1 as SGHTA and CDR2 as FQGNSA. The CDR3 coding sequence is TGTGCCAGCAGCTTAGCACTGGTACGAGGTACGGGCACCGGGGAGCTGTTTTTT. This translates into CASSLALVRGTGTGELFF.

The chain uses TRBV2 and TRBJ1-1; 8 bases map to TRBD1. In germline, CDR1 is SNHLY, CDR2 FYNNEI. The V gene end was trimmed by 0 bases and the J gene end by 5 bases; junction bases not matched to a gene: 8. The CDR3 runs to 16 residues. The CDR3 reads CASSEAQGAHRTEAFF. The CDR3 DNA reads TGTGCCAGCAGTGAAGCTCAGGGGGCGCATCGGACTGAAGCTTTCTTT.

CDR3 DNA sequence: TGTGCCAGCAGTGTAGGGACACGGAGTTATTCACCCCTCCACTTT. Translation gives CASSVGTRSYSPLHF. The chain links TRBV2 to TRBJ1-6; D perhaps matches TRBD1 (6 bases). Per germline, CDR1 SNHLY and CDR2 FYNNEI. V lost 4 bases and J 8 bases, leaving 15 bases between the germline ends. This CDR3 is built from 15 residues.

The chain has TRBV27 and TRBJ2-5; TRBD1 is a possible D gene (6 bases). The ends were cut back, 5 bases at V and 7 bases at J, with 20 bases in the middle. CDR3 size: 15 residues. Germline-derived CDR1 and CDR2 are MNHEY and SMNVEV (reference sequence). CDR3 sequence: CASSPLGTMVGTQYF. CDR3 nucleotides: TGTGCCAGCAGTCCCCTCGGGACAATGGTAGGGACCCAGTACTTC.

This clone was detected only a few times. The chain joins TRBV6-5 to TRBJ1-1; no clear D. V dropped 8 bases and J dropped 3 bases, with 10 bases sitting between them. The CDR3 is 12 amino acids. Germline V gene data show CDR1 as MNHEY and CDR2 as SVGAGI. CDR3 nucleotide sequence: TGTGCCAGCCAAGCGGCCTACACTGAAGCTTTCTTT. Translated: CASQAAYTEAFF.

This chain connects TRBV4-3 to TRBJ1-5; the D is unclear. Germline CDR1 LGHNA, CDR2 YSLEER. The CDR3 has 15 residues. V was shortened by 0 bases and J by 3 bases, with 9 bases between the two germline ends. For the CDR3, the DNA is TGCGCCAGCAGCCAAGATGGGCTGGACAATCAGCCCCAGCATTTT. Protein product: CASSQDGLDNQPQHF.

This chain links TRBV11-3 with TRBJ1-1; D unclear. Germline loops: CDR1 SGHNT, CDR2 YENEEA. CDR3 length: 13 residues. V dropped 2 bases and J dropped 3 bases, with 7 bases sitting between them. CDR3 nucleotide sequence: TGTGCCAGCAGCTTATTTAGTTACACTGAAGCTTTCTTT. Protein sequence: CASSLFSYTEAFF.

The J gene is TRBJ1-2, the V gene TRBV27; 7 bases line up with TRBD1. After removal of 1 base from V and 7 bases from J, the junction contained 6 bases not matched to a gene. The CDR3 consists of 14 residues. Germline CDR1 and CDR2: MNHEY and SMNVEV (reference sequence). The CDR3 DNA reads as TGTGCCAGCAGTTTATGGACAGGATCAGGTGGCTACACCTTC. As protein: CASSLWTGSGGYTF.

In its sample, this clone was seen once. The V gene is TRBV7-6, the J gene TRBJ2-4; 7 bases agree with TRBD1. Germline values: CDR1 SGHVS, CDR2 FNYEAQ. This CDR3 region has 14 residues. V lost 5 bases to trimming and J lost 8 bases; unmatched junction nucleotides: 9. The DNA of the CDR3 is TGTGCCAGCAGCACCGGACAGGTTGGCCACATTCAGTACTTC. Protein product: CASSTGQVGHIQYF.

The chain carries TRBV7-2 and TRBJ1-6; 8 bases fit TRBD1. The CDR3 has 15 amino acids. Germline V gene data show CDR1 as SGHTA and CDR2 as FQGNSA. Germline trimming cut 5 bases from V and 5 bases from J; bases unmatched to any gene: 5. Here the CDR3 DNA reads TGTGCCAGCAGCGCGCGACAGGGGCATAATTCACCCCTCCACTTT. Translating it yields CASSARQGHNSPLHF.

This clone was detected a few times. The chain is built from TRBV24-1 and TRBJ1-3; possible D gene TRBD1, 5 bases. Trimming removed 5 bases at V and 0 bases at J, with 16 bases between. There are 17 residues in the CDR3. Looked up from germline, CDR1 is KGHDR and CDR2 is SFDVKD. In DNA, the CDR3 is TGTGCCACCAGTGTTGGGACTGTGCCTGTCTCTGGAAACACCATATATTTT. It encodes CATSVGTVPVSGNTIYF.

In nucleotides, the CDR3 is TGTGCCTGGATGATCCCGGGACAGGGTAGAACTGAAGCTTTCTTT. Translated, it gives CAWMIPGQGRTEAFF. V and J are TRBV30 and TRBJ1-1; TRBD1 matches at 9 bases. Per the germline V gene, CDR1 is GTSNPN and CDR2 is SVGIG (reference sequence). After removal of 4 bases from V and 5 bases from J, the junction contained 11 bases not matched to a gene. The CDR3 spans 15 residues.

This chain uses TRBV7-8 with TRBJ2-2; D possibly corresponds to TRBD2 (6 bases). The CDR3 length is 15 residues. Between the trimmed V and J ends, which lost 4 bases and 6 bases, there was a span of 15 bases. Germline V gene lookup returns CDR1 SGHVS and CDR2 FQNEAQ. The CDR3 DNA is TGTGCCAGCAGCTGGGGGGACTTACTCCCCGGGGAGCTGTTTTTT. It codes for CASSWGDLLPGELFF.

This clone was detected only once. The V and J genes are TRBV11-3 and TRBJ2-3; maybe TRBD2 (5 bases). V shed 1 base and J shed 2 bases, with 16 bases lying between them. Germline V gene data show CDR1 as SGHNT and CDR2 as YENEEA. CDR3 size: 17 residues. CDR3 bases: TGTGCCAGCAGCTTAGTAGGGAGTGGTACGGCCACAGATACGCAGTATTTT. Translated, it gives CASSLVGSGTATDTQYF.

The chain uses TRBV7-2 and TRBJ2-7; 9 nucleotides match TRBD2. The V gene's germline CDR1 is SGHTA and CDR2 FQGNSA. This CDR3 has 15 residues. The V and J ends lost 2 bases and 2 bases, in that order; junction bases with no gene match: 4. The CDR3 is CASSLFGGGAYEQYF. The DNA for the CDR3 is TGTGCCAGCAGCTTATTCGGCGGGGGGGCCTACGAGCAGTACTTC. Drawing the rest from reference TRBV7-2 and TRBJ2-7, the complete variable domain is GAGVSQSPSNKVTEKGKDVELRCDPISGHTALYWYRQSLGQGLEFLIYFQGNSAPDKSGLPSDRFSAERTGGSVSTLTIQRTQQEDSAVYLCASSLFGGGAYEQYFGPGTRLTVT.

V gene TRBV2 combines with J gene TRBJ1-1; no definite D call. This CDR3 spans 13 amino acids. CDR1 is SNHLY and CDR2 is FYNNEI in the germline V gene. V was clipped by 5 bases and J by 5 bases, with 12 bases between them. DNA for the CDR3: TGTGCCAGCAGTCCTCGGAGTGTAACTGAAGCTTTCTTT. Its translation is CASSPRSVTEAFF.

The chain joins TRBV7-2 to TRBJ2-7; the D gene is possibly TRBD1 (7 bases). CDR3 length: 15 residues. V lost 5 bases and J 3 bases, leaving 17 bases between the germline ends. Germline CDR1 SGHTA, CDR2 FQGNSA. The CDR3 bases are TGTGCCAGCAGCCCAGAGGAGGGGGCGGGCTACGAGCAGTACTTC. The encoded protein is CASSPEEGAGYEQYF.

This clone was counted only a few times. This rearrangement joins TRBV18 to TRBJ1-1; 7 bases match TRBD1. V lost 6 bases and J lost 3; bases outside the gene matches: 4. The CDR3 consists of 13 residues. In germline, CDR1 is KGHSH, CDR2 LQKENI. CDR3 in amino acids: CASSRGSDTEAFF. The DNA of the CDR3 is TGTGCCAGCTCCAGGGGGTCAGACACTGAAGCTTTCTTT.

The chain uses TRBV6-5 and TRBJ1-6; 7 nucleotides match TRBD1. The V and J ends lost 5 bases and 10 bases, in that order; junction bases with no gene match: 8. The CDR3 runs 14 residues. Germline V CDR1 and CDR2: MNHEY, SVGAGI. Here the CDR3 DNA reads TGTGCCAGCAGTCCCGGACAGGCCGCATCACCCCTCCACTTT. Its translation is CASSPGQAASPLHF.

This clone is a singleton in its sample. The chain joins TRBV7-9 to TRBJ1-4; no clear D gene. This CDR3 contains 15 residues. CDR1 SEHNR and CDR2 FQNEAQ come from the germline V gene (reference sequence). The V end lost 1 base, the J end lost 4 bases, and 10 bases lay between the germline ends. The DNA of the CDR3 is TGTGCCAGCAGCTTAGGACAAGGTTATAATGAAAAACTGTTTTTT. Residues: CASSLGQGYNEKLFF.

This chain links TRBV19 with TRBJ1-5, with D unresolved. Trimming pared 0 bases from V and 9 bases from J, leaving 12 bases between. The CDR3 runs 14 residues. Germline loops: CDR1 LNHDA, CDR2 SQIVND (reference sequence). The CDR3 here is CASSIDPGFRPQHF. CDR3 bases: TGTGCCAGTAGTATAGACCCAGGATTCAGGCCCCAGCATTTT.

J is TRBJ1-2 and V is TRBV2; D is undetermined. V lost 6 bases, J lost 4 bases, and 12 bases lay in between. The CDR3 has 13 amino acids. Germline V gene sequence: CDR1 SNHLY, CDR2 FYNNEI. CDR3 DNA: TGTGCCAGCAGCCTGGGCCTGCCCTATGGCTACACCTTC. Its translation is CASSLGLPYGYTF.

The chain is built from TRBV7-9 and TRBJ1-1; 8 bases align to TRBD1. The CDR3 totals 14 residues. The J segment lost 4 bases and the V segment lost 5 bases, leaving 6 bases of the junction unmatched. CDR1 is SEHNR, CDR2 FQNEAQ, per germline (reference sequence). The DNA of the CDR3 is TGTGCCAGCAGCATCGGACAGGGCAGCACTGAAGCTTTCTTT. It encodes CASSIGQGSTEAFF. The complete variable domain, with remaining parts taken from reference TRBV7-9 and TRBJ1-1, reads DTGVSQNPRHKITKRGQNVTFRCDPISEHNRLYWYRQTLGQGPEFLTYFQNEAQLEKSRLLSDRFSAERPKGSFSTLEIQRTEQGDSAMYLCASSIGQGSTEAFFGQGTRLTVV.

DNA for the CDR3: TGTGCCAGCAGCCAAGAGAGGAACTATGGCTACACCTTC. Translation: CASSQERNYGYTF. The chain uses TRBV11-2 and TRBJ1-2, with D unclear. Trimming removed 5 bases from V and 2 bases from J, with 9 bases in between. There are 13 residues in the CDR3. Germline V lookup: CDR1 SGHAT, CDR2 FQNNGV.

This sequence joins TRBV27 and TRBJ1-6; possibly TRBD1 for D (5 bases). Trimming took 3 bases from V and 10 from J, leaving 13 bases between them. The germline gives CDR1 MNHEY, CDR2 SMNVEV (reference sequence). CDR3 size: 14 residues. DNA for the CDR3: TGTGCCAGCAGTTTTTCAGGGATCCGCTCACCCCTCCACTTT. It specifies CASSFSGIRSPLHF.

The chain uses TRBV7-2 and TRBJ1-6, with a tentative D call TRBD1 (6 bases). V was shortened by 5 bases and J by 5 bases, with 19 bases between the two germline ends. CDR1 is SGHTA, CDR2 FQGNSA, per germline. CDR3 length: 17 residues. The CDR3 coding sequence is TGTGCCAGCAGCCCAGGCCCCCGGGGGGCAGATAATTCACCCCTCCACTTT. Amino acid sequence: CASSPGPRGADNSPLHF.

This sequence joins TRBV28 and TRBJ2-5, with TRBD2 matching over 7 bases. V was pared by 5 bases and J by 1 base, with 4 bases of the junction left unmatched. The germline CDR1 and CDR2 sequences are MDHEN and SYDVKM. The CDR3 length is 14 residues. The CDR3 here is CASSISSGQETQYF. The CDR3 DNA sequence: TGTGCCAGCAGTATCTCTAGCGGCCAAGAGACCCAGTACTTC.